What follows describes a single TCR beta chain. The data are from a study of cytomegalovirus exposure and HLA in healthy donors. Assay used: immunoSEQ multiplex PCR; TCRdb lists only in-frame clones, some missing. The sample includes about 38,000 clones, roughly 93% of them seen just once. The CDR3 extends over 15 amino acids. J gave up 8 bases and V 6 bases, and 11 bases lay outside the gene matches. The germline V gene has CDR1 MNHNS and CDR2 SASEGT. The gene calls are TRBV6-1 and TRBJ1-1; 11 nucleotides align to TRBD1. Material for sequencing was PBMCs. This sequence was found in a man younger than 35 in good health and CMV-seronegative. The CDR3 loop is CASRQPPRDRGEAFF. CDR3 in DNA: TGTGCCAGCAGGCAACCCCCCCGGGACAGGGGGGAAGCTTTCTTT.